The present entry profiles one T cell receptor (beta chain) with its context. This clonotype appeared a few times. Its antigen remains unidentified. A junction end diverges from the germline sequence, so it may reflect a read error. Library method: 5' RACE. Data came from a NextSeq 500. In the TCR library protocol, a unique molecular identifier was attached to each TCR cDNA molecule so that PCR and sequencing errors could be corrected. In the source study's methods: TCR identification, UMI-based error correction and CDR3 extraction were all carried out with Decombinator tools. TCRs above a frequency of 2 per 1,000, corresponding to the top 1% of the tumor frequency distribution, were defined as expanded. Expanded tumor TCRs were classed as regional if statistically deemed absent (corrected P<0.05) from at least one tumor region, otherwise ubiquitous. Rényi diversity was computed with the R vegan package after subsampling each repertoire 100 times to 5,000 TCRs. CDR3 similarity networks were constructed using string-kernel similarity of amino acid triplets, with links drawn between CDR3s whose pairwise similarity was above 0.82. TCRdb trimmed the raw reads at Q25, called clones with MiXCR and kept productive beta chains. Rows with one shared CDR3 protein collapse into an entry with the most common genes and DNA. In this record, the V and J calls reflect TCRdb's handling and not the investigators' own analysis. Recorded for this sample are some 5,900 distinct CDR3 sequences; almost 8% of them occurred a single time. The ten biggest clones cover around 28% of the sample.

This specimen comes from a study of spatial heterogeneity in lung cancer (dated by TCRdb to the late 2010s). The study in broad terms: More beta-chain than alpha-chain transcripts were consistently detected, likely reflecting higher beta-chain transcript abundance. TCR transcript counts in tumor regions correlated strongly with a T cell transcriptional module score from matched bulk RNA-seq. In the raw uncorrected reads, each unique combination of TCR and UMI appeared on average more than ten times. In non-small cell lung cancer, the study quantitatively compared TCR alpha and beta repertoires across several tumor regions, matched nontumor lung, and blood. Nonsynonymous mutation counts, determined by whole-exome sequencing of tumor tissue, were related to features of the TCR repertoire. Both alpha and beta chains were TCR-sequenced in samples taken at surgery, namely 220 tumor regions, fewer than 80 matched nontumor lung samples and 50 to 60 PBMC samples.

The time point label for this specimen denotes: sample taken at primary tumor resection. The donors were 65 to 90 patients from the lung TRACERx cohort who had early-stage, untreated non-small cell lung cancer. Whole RNA extracted from tumor and nontumor lung tissue, or from cryopreserved PBMC samples, was used for TCR sequencing without cell sorting. A patient was chosen for TCR sequencing only when enough RNA was available from at least two tumor regions. A lung pathologist reviewed the tumor and adjacent nontumor lung specimens before the specimens were selected. Results and caveats for the whole study, not just this receptor: Counts of ubiquitous and regional expanded TCRs were found to correlate with counts of ubiquitous and regional nonsynonymous mutations, respectively. Confirming at a functional level the hypothesis that regional TCRs recognize regional mutations was considered to require additional single-cell paired TCR alpha and beta sequencing. The tumor nonsynonymous mutation count correlated with the number of expanded intratumoral alpha and beta TCRs. TCR-seq coverage of tumor T cells was estimated at only approximately 7% for alpha chains and about 13% for beta chains.

This receptor was obtained from a female donor with early-stage non-small cell lung cancer. The source material was lung tumor tissue, sampled at surgery.

At the DNA level, the sequence is TGTGCCTGGAGCTATTATCTGGGAGATATGCAGTATTTT. Its translation is CAWSYYLGDMQYF. The V gene is TRBV30 and the J gene is TRBJ2-3; TRBD2 is a weak D gene call, 5 bases matching. For CDR1 and CDR2, the germline V gene (reference sequence) lists GTSNPN and SVGIG. The CDR3 contains 13 residues, cysteine and phenylalanine counted. Only the CDR3 region is kept as DNA, spanning 39 bases read in frame from base 1.